These T cell receptor beta chains were read from a single sample in a study of patients with pleural tuberculosis. TCRdb recomputed calls from the reads with MiXCR, one row per CDR3 protein. This repertoire shows tens of thousands of distinct CDR3 sequences, about 7.9% found once; its top ten account for 15% to 20%. The source of these receptors is a human donor with pleural tuberculosis. CDR3s include the opening cysteine and the closing phenylalanine or tryptophan. D genes are given only for firm matches. The size field is filled for only some rows; it gives once, few, many or a size class.

V gene	D gene	clone size	J gene	CDR3 protein	CDR3 DNA
TRBV20-1	TRBD2	many	TRBJ2-1	CSASFLAGGNEQFF	TGCAGTGCTAGTTTCCTAGCGGGAGGCAATGAGCAGTTCTTC
TRBV28	-	many	TRBJ2-4	CASSFNFAQKNIQYF	TGTGCCAGCAGTTTCAATTTTGCTCAAAAAAACATTCAGTACTTC
TRBV11-1	-	many	TRBJ2-5	CASSSSGWETQYF	TGTGCCAGCAGTTCTTCCGGTTGGGAGACCCAGTACTTC
TRBV12-3/TRBV12-4	-	many	TRBJ1-1	CASSPTGNTEAFF	TGTGCCAGCAGCCCGACAGGGAACACTGAAGCTTTCTTT
TRBV11-1	TRBD2	many	TRBJ2-3	CASSLALAGETDTQYF	TGTGCCAGCAGCTTAGCTCTAGCGGGAGAAACAGATACGCAGTATTTT
TRBV18	-	many	TRBJ1-2	CASSEGRTNYGYTF	TGTGCCAGCTCAGAGGGACGGACCAACTATGGCTACACCTTC
TRBV27	TRBD2	many	TRBJ2-1	CASSPGLAGSEQFF	TGTGCCAGCAGTCCAGGACTAGCTGGAAGTGAGCAGTTCTTC
TRBV28	-	many	TRBJ2-3	CASSLYPTDTQYF	TGTGCCAGCAGTTTATATCCGACAGATACGCAGTATTTT
TRBV28	TRBD1	many	TRBJ1-2	CASAPGQESFYGYTF	TGTGCCAGCGCTCCCGGACAGGAAAGTTTCTATGGCTACACCTTC
TRBV9	-	-	TRBJ1-2	CASSAGSGNAYGYTF	TGTGCCAGCAGCGCTGGAAGCGGGAACGCTTATGGCTACACCTTC
TRBV7-7	-	many	TRBJ1-1	CASSLQRNTEAFF	TGTGCTAGCAGCCTTCAACGGAACACTGAAGCTTTCTTT
TRBV24-1	-	many	TRBJ2-1	CATSDSGINEQFF	TGTGCCACCAGTGATTCTGGGATAAATGAGCAGTTCTTC
TRBV20-1	TRBD2	many	TRBJ2-1	CSASRTSGATYNEQFF	TGCAGTGCTTCCCGGACTAGCGGGGCCACATACAATGAGCAGTTCTTC
TRBV28	-	many	TRBJ1-5	CASSFSNQGQPQHF	TGTGCCAGCAGTTTTTCCAATCAGGGCCAGCCCCAGCATTTT
TRBV20-1	TRBD1	many	TRBJ1-2	CSARAPGTVRNYGYTF	TGCAGTGCTAGAGCCCCCGGGACAGTAAGAAACTATGGCTACACCTTC
TRBV6-1	TRBD1	many	TRBJ1-2	CASSETGVGYGYTF	TGTGCCAGCAGTGAGACAGGGGTCGGCTATGGCTACACCTTC
TRBV10-3	-	few	TRBJ2-2	CATAGPNTGELFF	TGTGCCACCGCAGGGCCGAACACCGGGGAGCTGTTTTTT
TRBV4-2	TRBD1	many	TRBJ2-3	CASSQDEGGQSTDTQYF	TGTGCCAGCAGCCAAGATGAAGGGGGACAGAGCACAGATACGCAGTATTTT
TRBV29-1	TRBD2	many	TRBJ2-1	CSVELWLAGNSNEQFF	TGCAGCGTTGAATTGTGGCTAGCGGGAAACTCTAATGAGCAGTTCTTC
TRBV11-1	TRBD2	many	TRBJ2-1	CASTLAGVSNEQFF	TGTGCCAGCACCCTAGCGGGAGTTAGTAATGAGCAGTTCTTC
TRBV20-1	-	many	TRBJ1-1	CSAPRVTEAFF	TGCAGTGCCCCCAGGGTTACTGAAGCTTTCTTT
TRBV24-1	-	many	TRBJ1-4	CATSDPGHSEKLFF	TGTGCCACCAGTGATCCCGGACATTCCGAAAAACTGTTTTTT
TRBV19	-	-	TRBJ1-1	CASSRASENTEAFF	TGTGCCAGTAGTAGAGCCAGCGAGAACACTGAAGCTTTCTTT
TRBV27	-	many	TRBJ2-7	CASRQTGSEQYF	TGTGCCAGCAGACAAACAGGGAGCGAGCAGTACTTC
TRBV3-1	TRBD1	-	TRBJ2-7	CASSLDRAYEQYF	TGTGCCAGCAGCCTGGACAGGGCCTACGAGCAGTACTTC
TRBV20-1	TRBD2	many	TRBJ2-3	CSASGTSGVSTDTQYF	TGCAGTGCTAGTGGGACTAGCGGGGTCAGCACAGATACGCAGTATTTT
TRBV6-1	TRBD1	many	TRBJ1-1	CASSARQGTNTEAFF	TGTGCCAGCAGTGCCCGACAGGGTACGAACACTGAAGCTTTCTTT
TRBV14	-	many	TRBJ1-1	CASSQEFTAGWYTEAFF	TGTGCCAGCAGCCAAGAGTTCACGGCAGGGTGGTACACTGAAGCTTTCTTT
TRBV11-2	TRBD1	-	TRBJ2-3	CASSFTGAADTQYF	TGTGCCAGCAGCTTCACAGGGGCGGCAGATACGCAGTATTTT
TRBV11-2	TRBD2	many	TRBJ2-5	CASSFSGTTQETQYF	TGTGCCAGCAGCTTCTCCGGGACTACCCAAGAGACCCAGTACTTC
TRBV11-2	-	few	TRBJ1-2	CASSLESSGIPNYGYTF	TGTGCCAGCAGCTTAGAGTCTTCTGGCATCCCTAACTATGGCTACACCTTC
TRBV20-1	-	many	TRBJ2-1	CSAPGPLGSTNEQFF	TGCAGTGCTCCGGGCCCCCTAGGGAGTACCAATGAGCAGTTCTTC
TRBV20-1	-	many	TRBJ2-5	CSARDAGATYEETQYF	TGCAGTGCTAGAGATGCGGGTGCGACCTATGAAGAGACCCAGTACTTC
TRBV4-2	TRBD2	many	TRBJ2-3	CASSQDGGGGGTDTQYF	TGTGCCAGCAGCCAGGACGGCGGCGGGGGAGGCACAGATACGCAGTATTTT
TRBV5-4	TRBD1	many	TRBJ1-2	CASSFGAGGNYGYTF	TGTGCCAGCAGCTTCGGCGCAGGGGGCAACTATGGCTACACCTTC
TRBV28	-	many	TRBJ2-5	CASNTAAWGTQYF	TGTGCCAGCAATACGGCCGCCTGGGGAACCCAGTACTTC